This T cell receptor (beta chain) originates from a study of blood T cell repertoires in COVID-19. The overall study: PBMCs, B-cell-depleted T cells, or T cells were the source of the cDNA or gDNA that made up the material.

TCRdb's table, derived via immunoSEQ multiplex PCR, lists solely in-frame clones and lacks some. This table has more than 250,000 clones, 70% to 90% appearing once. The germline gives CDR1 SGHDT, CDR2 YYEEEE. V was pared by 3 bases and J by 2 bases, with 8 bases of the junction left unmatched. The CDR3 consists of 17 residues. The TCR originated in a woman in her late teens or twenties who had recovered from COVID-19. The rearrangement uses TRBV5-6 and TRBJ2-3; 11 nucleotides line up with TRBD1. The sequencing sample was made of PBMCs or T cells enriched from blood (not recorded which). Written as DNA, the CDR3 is TGTGCCAGCAGCTCCTGGACAGGGGGCCTTATCACAGATACGCAGTATTTT. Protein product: CASSSWTGGLITDTQYF.